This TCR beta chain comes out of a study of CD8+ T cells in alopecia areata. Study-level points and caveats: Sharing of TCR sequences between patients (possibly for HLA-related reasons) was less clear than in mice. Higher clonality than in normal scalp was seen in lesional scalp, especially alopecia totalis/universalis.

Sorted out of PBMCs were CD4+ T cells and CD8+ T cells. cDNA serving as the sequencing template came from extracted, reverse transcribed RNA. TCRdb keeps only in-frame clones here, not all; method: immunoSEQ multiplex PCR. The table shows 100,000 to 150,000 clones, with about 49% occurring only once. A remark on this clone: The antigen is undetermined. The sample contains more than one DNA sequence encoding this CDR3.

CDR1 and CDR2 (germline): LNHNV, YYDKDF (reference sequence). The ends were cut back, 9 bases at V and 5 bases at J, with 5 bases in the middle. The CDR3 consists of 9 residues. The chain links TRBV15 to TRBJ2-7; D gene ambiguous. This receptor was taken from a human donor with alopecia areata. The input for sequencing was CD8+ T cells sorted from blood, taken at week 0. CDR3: CATFNEQYF. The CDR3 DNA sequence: TGTGCCACTTTTAACGAGCAGTACTTC.